This is a list of T cell receptor beta chains from one sample in a study of cytomegalovirus exposure and HLA in healthy donors. Clones were read by immunoSEQ multiplex PCR, and TCRdb kept only the in-frame ones, dropping some. The sample records about 190,000 clones, 75% to 90% being singletons. Sequenced material: PBMCs. The receptor source for this set is a man aged 35 to 55 in good health and CMV-seropositive. CDR3s leave out the opening cysteine and the closing phenylalanine or tryptophan. Each record gives: J gene, V gene, CDR3 protein.

j_call: TRBJ2-1
v_call: TRBV30
cdr3_aa: AWNDRAGNEQF

j_call: TRBJ1-1
v_call: TRBV30
cdr3_aa: AWSGGRGYMNTEAF

j_call: TRBJ1-1
v_call: TRBV6-6
cdr3_aa: ASSYRAAGDTEAF

j_call: TRBJ1-6
v_call: TRBV10-2
cdr3_aa: ASSESTGGSSNSPLH

j_call: TRBJ2-2
v_call: TRBV5-4
cdr3_aa: ASSLEGMNTGELF

j_call: TRBJ1-2
v_call: TRBV28
cdr3_aa: ASSSNKDRPGFYGYT

j_call: TRBJ1-3
v_call: TRBV9
cdr3_aa: ASSVGVRADTIY

j_call: TRBJ2-7
v_call: TRBV6-5
cdr3_aa: ASSPPGRGYEQY

j_call: TRBJ2-1
v_call: TRBV7-8
cdr3_aa: AASGGHDNEQF

j_call: TRBJ2-5
v_call: TRBV11-2
cdr3_aa: ASSQTGRSGTQY

j_call: TRBJ1-1
v_call: TRBV28
cdr3_aa: ASSPSTEAF

j_call: TRBJ2-5
v_call: TRBV11-2
cdr3_aa: ASSPISGGYQETQY